Below are 6 T cell receptor beta chains sequenced from a single sample in a study of human T cells and chemical hapten exposure. As for time point: pre-sensitization, week 0. Described treatment: therapeutic diphenylcyclopropenone sensitization with weekly scalp DPC. TCRdb re-analysed the RACE reads in MiXCR, keeping a single row per CDR3 protein. This sample has 250,000 or so distinct CDR3 sequences; roughly 7.4% occur once, and the top ten carry approximately 1.2%. This sample comprised whole blood, obtained in connection with sensitization to the hapten diphenylcyclopropenone (DPC). These receptors originate from a man younger than 35 with alopecia areata. Some clones in this sample may be carry-over from other donors' samples.

This chain connects TRBV29-1 to TRBJ2-7; 7 nucleotides match TRBD1. CDR3 size: 12 residues. V shed 4 bases and J 3 bases; nucleotides not matched to a gene: 3. Germline CDR1 is SQVTM and CDR2 is ANQGSEA. The DNA of the CDR3 is TGCAGCGTTGGACCAGGGGGCTACGAGCAGTACTTC. Protein product: CSVGPGGYEQYF.

This clonotype was seen only a few times. The chain is built from TRBV10-3 and TRBJ2-5; 9 nucleotides align to TRBD1. CDR3 length: 15 residues. V was clipped by 5 bases and J by 4 bases; unmatched bases: 8. CDR1 and CDR2 from the germline V gene are ENHRY and SYGVKD. Written as DNA, the CDR3 is TGTGCCATCAGTTCCGGGACAGGGATCCCAGAGACCCAGTACTTC. Its translation: CAISSGTGIPETQYF.

The gene calls are TRBV29-1 and TRBJ1-2; D perhaps matches TRBD1 (6 bases). Per the germline V gene, CDR1 is SQVTM and CDR2 is ANQGSEA. CDR3 length: 12 amino acids. V was cut by 7 bases and J by 7 bases, with 16 bases left in between. In DNA, the CDR3 is TGCAGCGCCTGGCAGGGGTTGGCTGGCTACACCTTC. It specifies CSAWQGLAGYTF.

The chain recombines TRBV28 with TRBJ2-1; 10 positions agree with TRBD1. The CDR3 loop spans 14 amino acids. J lost 8 bases, V lost 5 bases, and 6 bases had no gene match. The germline CDR1 and CDR2 sequences are MDHEN and SYDVKM. The CDR3 spells CASSQTGTGDEQFF. As DNA, the CDR3 is TGTGCCAGCAGTCAAACCGGGACAGGGGATGAGCAGTTCTTC.

This clonotype was seen a handful of times. The chain joins TRBV14 to TRBJ1-4; D unresolved. Trimming removed 4 bases at V and 7 bases at J, with 13 bases between. From germline, CDR1 is SGHDN and CDR2 FVKESK. The CDR3 has 14 amino acids. In nucleotides, the CDR3 is TGTGCCAGCAGCCGACTGGGGAGGGCTGAAAAACTGTTTTTT. Translating gives CASSRLGRAEKLFF.

This clonotype was counted many times. The CDR3 nucleotides read TGTGCCAGCAGCTTAGAGTACCAAGAGACCCAGTACTTC. Protein sequence: CASSLEYQETQYF. J is TRBJ2-5 and V is TRBV7-2; D is unclear. V was shortened by 1 base and J by 0 bases, with 3 bases between the two germline ends. This CDR3 comprises 13 residues. Germline V gives CDR1 SGHTA, CDR2 FQGNSA.